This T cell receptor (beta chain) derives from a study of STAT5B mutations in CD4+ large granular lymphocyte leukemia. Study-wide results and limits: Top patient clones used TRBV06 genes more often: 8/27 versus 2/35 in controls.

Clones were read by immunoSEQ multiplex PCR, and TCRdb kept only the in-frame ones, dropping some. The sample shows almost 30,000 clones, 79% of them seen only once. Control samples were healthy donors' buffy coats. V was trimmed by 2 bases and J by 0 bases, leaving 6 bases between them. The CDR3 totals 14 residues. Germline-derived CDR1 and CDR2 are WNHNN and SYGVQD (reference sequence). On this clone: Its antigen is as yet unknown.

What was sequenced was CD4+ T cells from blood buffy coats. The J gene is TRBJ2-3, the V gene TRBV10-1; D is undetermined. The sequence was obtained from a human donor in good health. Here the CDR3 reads CASSEHLSTDTQYF. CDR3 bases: TGCGCCAGCAGTGAGCATCTCAGCACAGATACGCAGTATTTT.